This T cell receptor (beta chain) was identified during a study of T cells in localized non-small cell lung cancer (dated by TCRdb to 2018 to 2020). For context, the study as a whole: Comparing tumors with uninvolved tumor-adjacent lungs, the study looked at the T cell repertoires of about 240 patients with early-stage NSCLC. The cohort comprised around 250 treatment-naïve NSCLC patients with resected, localized lung tumors. NSCLC patients had a mean age of approximately 70 years, and 120 to 150 were male and over 85 female. Overall results and qualifications from the work: Because multi-region tumor sequencing was not done, intratumor heterogeneity could not be ruled out. The highest T cell clonality was observed in uninvolved tumor-adjacent lung, where clonality exceeded that of tumor, suggesting that antigenic responses were more focused in uninvolved tumor-adjacent lung. Of the top 100 tumor clones, a median of roughly 56 were detected in paired uninvolved adjacent lung; under 30 were also among that lung's top 100. Because of the exploratory design, TCR variables were selected using unadjusted p-values without false-discovery rate correction. Longer overall survival was associated with higher T cell density in blood, whereas shorter survival was associated with higher clonality in adjacent lung.

Deletion took 2 bases off V and 3 bases off J, with a span of 7 bases between the germline ends. The germline V gene provides CDR1 ENHRY and CDR2 SYGVKD. The CDR3 has 13 amino acids, counting the end cysteine and phenylalanine. Left in the record is the CDR3 DNA by itself, 39 bases read in frame from the first base. At diagnosis, tumor, uninvolved tumor-adjacent lung and peripheral blood were collected and then preserved as a mix of FFPE and fresh-frozen material. For TCR repertoire profiling, blood samples were analyzed in the form of peripheral blood mononuclear cells. The immunoSEQ Assay was used to sequence TCR beta CDR3 regions from DNA. The study's processing was this. T cell density was computed as TCR beta template counts normalized to usable DNA estimated by amplifying housekeeping genes. Richness was estimated with the preseqR package, extrapolating to 400,000 templates for PBMC samples and 120,000 templates for tissue samples. Clonality was calculated as one minus Pielou's evenness. Tissue-enriched TCRs were identified through differential abundance testing performed on productive amino-acid clonotypes, with a minimum total count of 5 and an alpha of 0.1. Repertoire overlap between compartments was quantified with the Jaccard Index and Morisita Overlap Index. GLIPH grouped TCR beta CDR3s together with public tetramer-defined viral CDR3s, and a viral motif had to include at least three viral sequences and show V-gene enrichment. Held by TCRdb, this immuneACCESS table contains in-frame sequences only and omits some clones. Under half of the omission traces to an unresolved V gene where checked; the cause of the rest is unknown. D and trimming were read from the DNA, whereas the V and J calls and clone size are those reported in that table. Counted in this sample were about 6,400 clones; 87% of them appeared once. Around a sixth of the sample comes from the top ten.

For this clone: Its antigen is unknown. Base qualities are not at hand, and no much larger clone is one base apart.

The receptor chain draws on TRBV10-3 and TRBJ1-1; TRBD1 is a weak D gene call, 5 bases matching. The TCR comes from a male donor at least 60 years old with stage I lung adenocarcinoma. The source material was peripheral blood, sampled before any cancer treatment. The DNA reads TGTGCCATCAGTGAGGGCAGGGACACTGAAGCTTTCTTT. Its translation is CAISEGRDTEAFF.